The present T cell receptor beta chain was sequenced within a study of cytomegalovirus exposure and HLA in healthy donors. At the level of the study: An earlier analysis found 120 million or so unique TCR beta sequences from about 190 million T cells.

Study conclusions and caveats: Fewer N-insertions (relative to the approximately 700-donor mean) were reportedly seen in an Asian-associated ancestry cluster in a later analysis. Earlier analysis found most TCR beta V segments productive about 90% or about 30% of the time. Using the classifier, cytomegalovirus status was reportedly diagnosed with high specificity and sensitivity.

Germline loops: CDR1 MNHEY, CDR2 SMNVEV (reference sequence). This CDR3 has 15 residues. The V end lost 5 bases, the J end lost 0 bases, and 13 bases lay between the germline ends. The PCR made use of 60 Vbeta and 13 Jbeta primers. The method was immunoSEQ multiplex PCR; TCRdb's version includes in-frame clones alone and lacks a portion of them. The table lists roughly 89,000 clones, roughly 76% of them singletons. About this clone itself: Its specificity is unknown.

The sequence came from a young woman in good health and CMV-seronegative. Source material: PBMCs. V gene TRBV27 combines with J gene TRBJ2-5, with D tentatively TRBD2 (5 bases). CDR3 DNA sequence: TGTGCCAGCAGTCCCGGGGTTACGTACCAAGAGACCCAGTACTTC. This codes for CASSPGVTYQETQYF.